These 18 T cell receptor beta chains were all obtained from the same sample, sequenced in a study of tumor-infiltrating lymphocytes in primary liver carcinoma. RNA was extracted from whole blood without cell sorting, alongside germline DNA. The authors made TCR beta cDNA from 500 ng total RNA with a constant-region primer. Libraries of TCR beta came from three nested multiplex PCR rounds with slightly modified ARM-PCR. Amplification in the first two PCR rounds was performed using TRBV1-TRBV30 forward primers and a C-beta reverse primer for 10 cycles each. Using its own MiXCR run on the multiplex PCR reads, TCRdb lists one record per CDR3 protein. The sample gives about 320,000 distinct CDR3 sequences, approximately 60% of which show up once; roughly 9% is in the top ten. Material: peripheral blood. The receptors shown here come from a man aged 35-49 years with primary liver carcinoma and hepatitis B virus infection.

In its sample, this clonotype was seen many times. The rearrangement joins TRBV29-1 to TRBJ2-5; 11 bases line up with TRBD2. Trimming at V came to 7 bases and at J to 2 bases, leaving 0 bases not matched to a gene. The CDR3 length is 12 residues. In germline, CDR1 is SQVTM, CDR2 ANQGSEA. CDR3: CSGTSGQETQYF. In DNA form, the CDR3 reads TGCAGCGGGACTAGCGGGCAAGAGACCCAGTACTTC. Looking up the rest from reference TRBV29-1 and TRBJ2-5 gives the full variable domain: SAVISQKPSRDICQRGTSLTIQCQVDSQVTMMFWYRQQPGQSLTLIATANQGSEATYESGFVIDKFPISRPNLTFSTLTVSNMSPEDSSIYLCSGTSGQETQYFGPGTRLLVL.

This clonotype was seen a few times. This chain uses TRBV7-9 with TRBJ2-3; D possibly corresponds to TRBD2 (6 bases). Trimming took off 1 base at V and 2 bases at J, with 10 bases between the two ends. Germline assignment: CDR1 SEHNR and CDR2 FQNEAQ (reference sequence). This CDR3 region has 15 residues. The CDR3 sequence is CASSLGGINTDTQYF. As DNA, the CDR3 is TGTGCCAGCAGCTTAGGCGGGATAAACACAGATACGCAGTATTTT.

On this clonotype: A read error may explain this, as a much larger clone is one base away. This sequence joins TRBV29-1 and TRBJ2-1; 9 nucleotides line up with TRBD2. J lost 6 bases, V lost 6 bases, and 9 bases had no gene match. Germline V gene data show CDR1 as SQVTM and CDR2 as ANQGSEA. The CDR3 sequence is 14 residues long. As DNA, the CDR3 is TGCAGCGTAGAATTTTCTAGCGGGACCAATGAGCAGTTCTTC. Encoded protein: CSVEFSSGTNEQFF.

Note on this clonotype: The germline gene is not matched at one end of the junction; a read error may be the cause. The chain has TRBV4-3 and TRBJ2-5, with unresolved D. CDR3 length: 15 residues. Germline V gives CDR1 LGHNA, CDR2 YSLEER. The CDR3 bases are TGCGCCAGCAGCCATGACCACGGTCCCCAAGAGACCCGGTACTTC. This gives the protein CASSHDHGPQETRYF.

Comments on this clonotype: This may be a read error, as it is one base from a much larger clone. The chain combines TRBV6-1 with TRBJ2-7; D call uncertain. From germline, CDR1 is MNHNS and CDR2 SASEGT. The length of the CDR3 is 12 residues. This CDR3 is CDSSEGVYEQYF. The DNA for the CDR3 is TGTGACAGCAGTGAAGGAGTCTACGAGCAGTACTTC.

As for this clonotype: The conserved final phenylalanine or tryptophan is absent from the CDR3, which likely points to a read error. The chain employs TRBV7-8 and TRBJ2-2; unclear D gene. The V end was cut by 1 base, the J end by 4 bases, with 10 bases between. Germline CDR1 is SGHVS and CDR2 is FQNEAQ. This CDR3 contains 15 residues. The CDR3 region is CASSLDPSATGELFY. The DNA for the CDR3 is TGTGCCAGCAGCTTAGACCCTTCGGCCACCGGGGAGCTGTTTTAT.

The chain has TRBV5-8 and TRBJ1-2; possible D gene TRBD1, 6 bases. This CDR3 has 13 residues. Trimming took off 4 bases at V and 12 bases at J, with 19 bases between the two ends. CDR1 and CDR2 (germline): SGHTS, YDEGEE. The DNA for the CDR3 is TGTGCCAGCAGCCCTTCGACAGGCCTCGTAAACACCTTC. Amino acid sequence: CASSPSTGLVNTF.

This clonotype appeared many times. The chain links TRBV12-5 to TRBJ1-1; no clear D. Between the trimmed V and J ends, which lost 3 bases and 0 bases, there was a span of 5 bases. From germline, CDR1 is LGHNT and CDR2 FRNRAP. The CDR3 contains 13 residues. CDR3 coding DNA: TGTGCTAGTGGTTTTTCAGTGAACACTGAAGCTTTCTTT. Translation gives CASGFSVNTEAFF.

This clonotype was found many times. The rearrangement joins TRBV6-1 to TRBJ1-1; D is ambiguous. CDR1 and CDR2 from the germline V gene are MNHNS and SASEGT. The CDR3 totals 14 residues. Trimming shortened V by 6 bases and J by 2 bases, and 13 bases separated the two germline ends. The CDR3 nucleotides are TGTGCCAGCAGCGACCAAGCGGTCAACACTGAAGCTTTCTTT. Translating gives CASSDQAVNTEAFF.

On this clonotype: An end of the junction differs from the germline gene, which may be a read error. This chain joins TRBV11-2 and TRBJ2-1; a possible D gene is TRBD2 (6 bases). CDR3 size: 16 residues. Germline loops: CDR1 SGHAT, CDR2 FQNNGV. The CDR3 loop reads CASSPGRGSSYSEQFF. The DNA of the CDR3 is TGTGCCAGCAGTCCCGGACGGGGGAGCTCCTACAGTGAGCAGTTCTTC. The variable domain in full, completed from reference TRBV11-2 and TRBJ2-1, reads EAGVAQSPRYKIIEKRQSVAFWCNPISGHATLYWYQQILGQGPKLLIQFQNNGVVDDSQLPKDRFSAERLKGVDSTLKIQPAKLEDSAVYLCASSPGRGSSYSEQFFGPGTRLTVL.

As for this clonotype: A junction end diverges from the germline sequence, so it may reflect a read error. This CDR3 reads CASSLGVDREYGCTF. Here the CDR3 DNA reads TGCGCCAGCAGCTTGGGAGTTGACAGGGAGTATGGCTGCACCTTC. The rearrangement links TRBV5-1 to TRBJ1-2, with 7 bases matching TRBD1. Germline-derived CDR1 and CDR2 are SGHRS and YFSETQ. CDR3 length equals 15 residues.

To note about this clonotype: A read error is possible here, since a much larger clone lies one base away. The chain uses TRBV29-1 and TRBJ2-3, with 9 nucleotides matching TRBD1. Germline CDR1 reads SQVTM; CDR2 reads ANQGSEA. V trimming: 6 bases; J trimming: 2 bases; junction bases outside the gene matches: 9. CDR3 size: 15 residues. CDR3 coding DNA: TGCAGCGTAACCCGGGACAGGGAGACCACAGATACGCAGTATTTT. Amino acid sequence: CSVTRDRETTDTQYF.

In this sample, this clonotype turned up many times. The CDR3 nucleotides read TGCAGCGTTCTTAGCGGGAGGGCGGGCGAGCAGTACTTC. This translates into CSVLSGRAGEQYF. The chain recombines TRBV29-1 with TRBJ2-7; 11 positions match TRBD2. The CDR3 spans 13 residues. Germline CDR1 is SQVTM and CDR2 is ANQGSEA. With V trimmed by 5 bases and J by 6 bases, 6 bases remained unmatched.

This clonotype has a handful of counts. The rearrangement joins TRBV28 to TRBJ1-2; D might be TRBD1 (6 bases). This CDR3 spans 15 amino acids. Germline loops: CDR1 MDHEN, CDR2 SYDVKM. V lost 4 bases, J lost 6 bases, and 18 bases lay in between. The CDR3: CASSYVSTGIDGYTF. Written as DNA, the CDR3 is TGTGCCAGCAGTTACGTTAGTACAGGGATTGATGGCTACACCTTC.

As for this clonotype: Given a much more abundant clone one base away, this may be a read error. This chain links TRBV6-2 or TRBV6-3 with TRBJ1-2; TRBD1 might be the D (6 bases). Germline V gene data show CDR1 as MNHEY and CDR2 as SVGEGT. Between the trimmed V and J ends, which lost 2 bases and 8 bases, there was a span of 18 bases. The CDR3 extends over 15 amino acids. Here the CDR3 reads CASSYLSGTRDGYTF. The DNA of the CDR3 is TGTGCCAGCAGTTACCTGTCCGGGACAAGGGACGGCTACACCTTC.

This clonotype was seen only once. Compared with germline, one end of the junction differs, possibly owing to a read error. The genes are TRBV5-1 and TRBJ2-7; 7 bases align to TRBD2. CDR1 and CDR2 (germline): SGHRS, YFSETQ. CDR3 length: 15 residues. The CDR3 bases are TGCGCCATCAGCTTGGGAGGGACGGTTTCCTACGAGCAGTACTTC. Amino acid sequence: CAISLGGTVSYEQYF.

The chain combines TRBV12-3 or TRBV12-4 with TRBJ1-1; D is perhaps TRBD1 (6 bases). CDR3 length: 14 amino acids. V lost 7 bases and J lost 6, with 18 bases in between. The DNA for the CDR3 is TGTGCCAGCATCCCGACAAGGGGGAAGGCTGAAGCTTTCTTT. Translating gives CASIPTRGKAEAFF.

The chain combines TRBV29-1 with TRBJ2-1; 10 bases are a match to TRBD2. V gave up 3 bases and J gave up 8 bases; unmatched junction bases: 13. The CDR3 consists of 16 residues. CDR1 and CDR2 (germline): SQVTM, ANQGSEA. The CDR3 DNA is TGCAGCGTTGACGGGGGTCTAGCGGGAGATTGTGATGAGCAGTTCTTC. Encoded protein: CSVDGGLAGDCDEQFF.